The sequence of this T cell receptor (beta chain) was determined in a study of technical replicates of blood from a handful of donors. Only a few counts were recorded for this clone. CDR1 is SGHTA and CDR2 is FQGNSA in the germline V gene. V was trimmed by 1 base and J by 5 bases, leaving 13 bases between them. CDR3 length: 15 residues. Some clones are missing from TCRdb's copy, which holds only in-frame ones; the method was immunoSEQ multiplex PCR. Found here are approximately 15,000 clones, about nine tenths of them singletons; the top ten hold roughly 12%. This clonotype was sampled from a human donor in good health. The chain joins TRBV7-2 to TRBJ2-3; D may be TRBD2 (6 bases). The source material was PBMCs. The CDR3: CASSLGMGGVDTQYF. The CDR3 DNA follows: TGTGCCAGCAGCTTAGGTATGGGAGGTGTAGATACGCAGTATTTT.